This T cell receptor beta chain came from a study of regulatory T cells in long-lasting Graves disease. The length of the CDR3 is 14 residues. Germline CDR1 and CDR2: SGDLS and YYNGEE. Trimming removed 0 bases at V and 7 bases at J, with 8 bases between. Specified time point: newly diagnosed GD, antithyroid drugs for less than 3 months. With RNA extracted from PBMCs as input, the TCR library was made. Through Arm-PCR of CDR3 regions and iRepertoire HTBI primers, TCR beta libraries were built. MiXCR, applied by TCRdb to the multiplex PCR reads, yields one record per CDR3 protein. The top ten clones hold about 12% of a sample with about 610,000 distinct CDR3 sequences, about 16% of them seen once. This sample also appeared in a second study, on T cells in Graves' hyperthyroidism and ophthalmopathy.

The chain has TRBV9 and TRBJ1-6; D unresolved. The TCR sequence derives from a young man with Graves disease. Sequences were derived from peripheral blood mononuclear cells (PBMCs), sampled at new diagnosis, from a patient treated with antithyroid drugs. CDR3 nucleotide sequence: TGTGCCAGCAGCGTAGAGGGCAGGAATTCACCCCTCCACTTT. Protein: CASSVEGRNSPLHF.